The present T cell receptor (beta chain) was sequenced within a study of technical replicates of blood from a handful of donors. Sequencing used immunoSEQ multiplex PCR; TCRdb keeps in-frame clones, though not all of them. The sample carries 55,000 to 85,000 clones, about 97% recorded once. V was cut by 2 bases and J by 8 bases, with 15 bases left in between. This CDR3 is 14 amino acids long. In germline, CDR1 is MNHEY, CDR2 SVGAGI. Material for sequencing was T cells isolated from PBMCs. The rearrangement uses TRBV6-5 and TRBJ1-2; TRBD1 is a possible D gene (5 bases). The sequence was obtained from a human donor in good health. The CDR3 loop is CASSYGQGTRGYTF. In DNA, the CDR3 is TGTGCCAGCAGTTACGGTCAGGGCACCAGGGGCTACACCTTC.